A selection of T cell receptor beta chains follows, all from one sample in a study of blood T cell repertoires in COVID-19. Sequencing used immunoSEQ multiplex PCR; TCRdb keeps in-frame clones, though not all of them. Among around 100,000 clones listed, around nine tenths were seen once. Sequencing was done on a sample of peripheral blood. Receptor source: a man in his forties or fifties with active COVID-19. CDR3s include the opening cysteine and the closing phenylalanine or tryptophan. The D gene is left open where the match is weak. Size is stated for part of the rows, as once, few or many counts, or as a class when the clone is expanded.

CDR3 length: 13
D gene: NA
V gene: TRBV29-1
clone size: NA
J gene: TRBJ2-7
CDR3 protein: CSVGRGTSYEQYF
CDR3 DNA: TGCAGCGTTGGTCGGGGTACCTCCTACGAGCAGTACTTC

CDR3 length: 20
D gene: TRBD1
V gene: TRBV7-7
clone size: NA
J gene: TRBJ2-3
CDR3 protein: CASSLAMARTTGWGTDTQYF
CDR3 DNA: TGTGCTAGCAGCTTAGCGATGGCGAGGACGACAGGGTGGGGCACAGATACGCAGTATTTT

CDR3 length: 14
D gene: NA
V gene: TRBV11-2
clone size: once
J gene: TRBJ1-1
CDR3 protein: CASSLFPKNTEAFF
CDR3 DNA: TGTGCCAGCAGCTTATTTCCCAAGAACACTGAAGCTTTCTTT

CDR3 length: 16
D gene: NA
V gene: TRBV3-1/TRBV3-2
clone size: NA
J gene: TRBJ2-2
CDR3 protein: CASSPSGGLNSGELFF
CDR3 DNA: TGTGCCAGCAGCCCTTCCGGGGGATTGAACTCCGGGGAGCTGTTTTTT

CDR3 length: 16
D gene: NA
V gene: TRBV27
clone size: NA
J gene: TRBJ1-1
CDR3 protein: CASSLVAGTRNTEAFF
CDR3 DNA: TGTGCCAGCAGTTTAGTAGCCGGGACAAGGAACACTGAAGCTTTCTTT

CDR3 length: 15
D gene: TRBD1
V gene: TRBV18
clone size: NA
J gene: TRBJ1-4
CDR3 protein: CASSPRDRDREKLFF
CDR3 DNA: TGTGCCAGCTCACCAAGGGACAGGGACCGTGAAAAACTGTTTTTT

CDR3 length: 14
D gene: NA
V gene: TRBV4-2
clone size: NA
J gene: TRBJ1-1
CDR3 protein: CASSQLQVFTEAFF
CDR3 DNA: TGTGCCAGCAGCCAACTACAGGTTTTCACTGAAGCTTTCTTT

CDR3 length: 13
D gene: TRBD1
V gene: TRBV19
clone size: NA
J gene: TRBJ2-7
CDR3 protein: CASSPGQEYEQYF
CDR3 DNA: TGTGCCAGTAGCCCGGGACAGGAGTACGAGCAGTACTTC

CDR3 length: 11
D gene: NA
V gene: TRBV12-3/TRBV12-4
clone size: NA
J gene: TRBJ2-2
CDR3 protein: CASSPAGELFF
CDR3 DNA: TGTGCCAGCAGCCCCGCCGGGGAGCTGTTTTTT

CDR3 length: 19
D gene: TRBD2
V gene: TRBV27
clone size: NA
J gene: TRBJ2-3
CDR3 protein: CASRTSFSFRAGRTDTQYF
CDR3 DNA: TGTGCCAGCAGGACCAGCTTTTCCTTTAGAGCGGGGAGGACAGATACGCAGTATTTT

CDR3 length: 14
D gene: TRBD1
V gene: TRBV11-2
clone size: NA
J gene: TRBJ1-1
CDR3 protein: CASSLQGARGEAFF
CDR3 DNA: TGTGCCAGCAGTTTACAGGGGGCGAGGGGTGAAGCTTTCTTT

CDR3 length: 12
D gene: TRBD1
V gene: TRBV5-4
clone size: NA
J gene: TRBJ1-4
CDR3 protein: CASSKGQGKLFF
CDR3 DNA: TGTGCCAGCAGCAAAGGACAGGGAAAACTGTTTTTT

CDR3 length: 13
D gene: NA
V gene: TRBV11-2
clone size: NA
J gene: TRBJ2-5
CDR3 protein: CASRSNRQGTQYF
CDR3 DNA: TGTGCCAGCAGGAGTAACAGGCAAGGGACCCAGTACTTC

CDR3 length: 16
D gene: NA
V gene: TRBV7-9
clone size: NA
J gene: TRBJ2-1
CDR3 protein: CASSPIRGPSYNEQFF
CDR3 DNA: TGTGCCAGCAGCCCCATCCGGGGTCCCTCCTACAATGAGCAGTTCTTC

CDR3 length: 13
D gene: NA
V gene: TRBV30
clone size: NA
J gene: TRBJ1-4
CDR3 protein: CAWSGHANEKLFF
CDR3 DNA: TGTGCCTGGTCAGGGCACGCTAATGAAAAACTGTTTTTT

CDR3 length: 16
D gene: TRBD2
V gene: TRBV3-1/TRBV3-2
clone size: NA
J gene: TRBJ2-4
CDR3 protein: CASSRPGGVAKNIQYF
CDR3 DNA: TGTGCCAGCAGCCGCCCCGGGGGGGTAGCCAAAAACATTCAGTACTTC

CDR3 length: 12
D gene: NA
V gene: TRBV11-3
clone size: NA
J gene: TRBJ2-7
CDR3 protein: CASSLDTGEQYF
CDR3 DNA: TGTGCCAGCAGCTTAGATACGGGGGAGCAGTACTTC

CDR3 length: 15
D gene: NA
V gene: TRBV6-2/TRBV6-3
clone size: NA
J gene: TRBJ1-3
CDR3 protein: CASSWGRRSGNTIYF
CDR3 DNA: TGTGCCAGCAGTTGGGGCCGGCGGTCTGGAAACACCATATATTTT

CDR3 length: 14
D gene: NA
V gene: TRBV27
clone size: NA
J gene: TRBJ1-5
CDR3 protein: CASSDVGSNQPQHF
CDR3 DNA: TGTGCCAGCAGTGACGTCGGGAGCAATCAGCCCCAGCATTTT

CDR3 length: 13
D gene: NA
V gene: TRBV3-1/TRBV3-2
clone size: NA
J gene: TRBJ2-3
CDR3 protein: CASSQRGADTQYF
CDR3 DNA: TGTGCCAGCAGCCAAAGGGGCGCAGATACGCAGTATTTT

CDR3 length: 17
D gene: NA
V gene: TRBV7-2
clone size: NA
J gene: TRBJ1-4
CDR3 protein: CASSPQGWSGPNEKLFF
CDR3 DNA: TGTGCCAGCAGCCCCCAGGGGTGGTCTGGCCCAAACGAAAAACTGTTTTTT

CDR3 length: 12
D gene: NA
V gene: TRBV12-5
clone size: NA
J gene: TRBJ1-1
CDR3 protein: CASGQKNTEAFF
CDR3 DNA: TGTGCTAGTGGCCAGAAGAACACTGAAGCTTTCTTT

CDR3 length: 12
D gene: NA
V gene: TRBV30
clone size: NA
J gene: TRBJ1-6
CDR3 protein: CAWSVTSSPLHF
CDR3 DNA: TGTGCCTGGAGTGTAACTAGTTCACCCCTCCACTTT

CDR3 length: 17
D gene: TRBD2
V gene: TRBV4-2
clone size: NA
J gene: TRBJ2-3
CDR3 protein: CASSQGLRSGGTDTQYF
CDR3 DNA: TGTGCCAGCAGCCAAGGCCTTCGTTCGGGGGGGACAGATACGCAGTATTTT

CDR3 length: 17
D gene: NA
V gene: TRBV11-2
clone size: few
J gene: TRBJ1-1
CDR3 protein: CASLKEGSGGVRGEAFF
CDR3 DNA: TGTGCCAGTCTAAAAGAGGGGTCGGGCGGCGTGAGGGGGGAAGCTTTCTTT

CDR3 length: 17
D gene: NA
V gene: TRBV15
clone size: NA
J gene: TRBJ1-5
CDR3 protein: CATSPSAGPPGNQPQHF
CDR3 DNA: TGTGCCACCAGCCCTTCTGCGGGACCCCCAGGCAATCAGCCCCAGCATTTT

CDR3 length: 12
D gene: NA
V gene: TRBV6-5
clone size: NA
J gene: TRBJ1-1
CDR3 protein: CASSKRGTEAFF
CDR3 DNA: TGTGCCAGCAGCAAAAGGGGCACTGAAGCTTTCTTT

CDR3 length: 14
D gene: TRBD1
V gene: TRBV2
clone size: NA
J gene: TRBJ1-3
CDR3 protein: CASSLRQGGNTIYF
CDR3 DNA: TGTGCCAGCAGCTTAAGACAGGGCGGAAACACCATATATTTT

CDR3 length: 15
D gene: NA
V gene: TRBV15
clone size: NA
J gene: TRBJ2-2
CDR3 protein: CATSRDSMNTGELFF
CDR3 DNA: TGTGCCACCAGCAGGGACAGTATGAACACCGGGGAGCTGTTTTTT

CDR3 length: 16
D gene: TRBD1
V gene: TRBV7-2
clone size: NA
J gene: TRBJ2-1
CDR3 protein: CAIPTLTGSLYNEQFF
CDR3 DNA: TGTGCCATCCCCACTCTGACAGGGTCTCTCTACAATGAGCAGTTCTTC

CDR3 length: 13
D gene: NA
V gene: TRBV19
clone size: NA
J gene: TRBJ1-5
CDR3 protein: CASSKRGPEPQHF
CDR3 DNA: TGTGCCAGTAGTAAAAGGGGTCCAGAGCCCCAGCATTTT

CDR3 length: 10
D gene: TRBD1
V gene: TRBV20-1
clone size: NA
J gene: TRBJ2-1
CDR3 protein: CSAQGNEQFF
CDR3 DNA: TGCAGTGCACAGGGGAATGAGCAGTTCTTC

CDR3 length: 15
D gene: NA
V gene: TRBV7-2
clone size: NA
J gene: TRBJ1-2
CDR3 protein: CASSPGADRFYGYTF
CDR3 DNA: TGTGCCAGCAGCCCAGGGGCAGACCGATTCTATGGCTACACCTTC

CDR3 length: 12
D gene: NA
V gene: TRBV12-3/TRBV12-4
clone size: once
J gene: TRBJ2-5
CDR3 protein: CASKRTGGGQYF
CDR3 DNA: TGTGCCAGCAAGCGGACGGGCGGAGGCCAGTACTTC

CDR3 length: 15
D gene: TRBD1
V gene: TRBV7-2
clone size: NA
J gene: TRBJ2-7
CDR3 protein: CASSKTGGPTNEQYF
CDR3 DNA: TGTGCCAGCAGCAAAACAGGGGGCCCCACTAACGAGCAGTACTTC

CDR3 length: 14
D gene: NA
V gene: TRBV2
clone size: NA
J gene: TRBJ1-1
CDR3 protein: CASSRGGVGTEAFF
CDR3 DNA: TGTGCCAGCAGTCGGGGGGGAGTTGGTACTGAAGCTTTCTTT

CDR3 length: 15
D gene: NA
V gene: TRBV6-6
clone size: NA
J gene: TRBJ1-6
CDR3 protein: CASQSKAGINSPLHF
CDR3 DNA: TGTGCCAGTCAGTCCAAGGCAGGTATTAATTCACCCCTCCACTTT

CDR3 length: 16
D gene: TRBD1
V gene: TRBV6-2/TRBV6-3
clone size: NA
J gene: TRBJ1-2
CDR3 protein: CASSRGDRGQGDGYTF
CDR3 DNA: TGTGCCAGCAGTCGCGGGGACAGGGGGCAAGGCGATGGCTACACCTTC

CDR3 length: 13
D gene: NA
V gene: TRBV12-3/TRBV12-4
clone size: NA
J gene: TRBJ2-2
CDR3 protein: CASSLRDTGELFF
CDR3 DNA: TGTGCCAGCAGTTTACGGGACACCGGGGAGCTGTTTTTT

CDR3 length: 13
D gene: TRBD1
V gene: TRBV23-1
clone size: NA
J gene: TRBJ2-1
CDR3 protein: CASSHPNRGKQFF
CDR3 DNA: TGCGCCAGCAGTCACCCTAACAGGGGGAAACAGTTCTTC

CDR3 length: 14
D gene: NA
V gene: TRBV10-3
clone size: once
J gene: TRBJ2-7
CDR3 protein: CAISGETGFGEQYF
CDR3 DNA: TGTGCCATCAGTGGGGAGACAGGCTTTGGGGAGCAGTACTTC

CDR3 length: 16
D gene: TRBD1
V gene: TRBV2
clone size: NA
J gene: TRBJ1-2
CDR3 protein: CASSDGLGQATYGYTF
CDR3 DNA: TGTGCCAGCAGTGATGGTCTGGGACAGGCCACCTATGGCTACACCTTC

CDR3 length: 16
D gene: NA
V gene: TRBV27
clone size: NA
J gene: TRBJ2-7
CDR3 protein: CASSRMYHEGGAEQYF
CDR3 DNA: TGTGCCAGCAGCAGAATGTACCACGAGGGGGGGGCCGAGCAGTACTTC

CDR3 length: 14
D gene: NA
V gene: TRBV6-2/TRBV6-3
clone size: NA
J gene: TRBJ1-5
CDR3 protein: CASSYYRVGQPQHF
CDR3 DNA: TGTGCCAGCAGTTACTACAGGGTTGGCCAGCCCCAGCATTTT

CDR3 length: 18
D gene: TRBD2
V gene: TRBV7-9
clone size: NA
J gene: TRBJ2-4
CDR3 protein: CASSRRGGLAGTGDIQYF
CDR3 DNA: TGTGCCAGCAGCCGCCGTGGGGGACTAGCGGGGACCGGGGACATTCAGTACTTC

CDR3 length: 14
D gene: NA
V gene: TRBV4-1
clone size: once
J gene: TRBJ2-3
CDR3 protein: CASSREAGLGTQYF
CDR3 DNA: TGCGCCAGCAGCCGCGAAGCAGGGCTAGGTACGCAGTATTTT

CDR3 length: 14
D gene: NA
V gene: TRBV5-1
clone size: NA
J gene: TRBJ1-1
CDR3 protein: CASSLEGWNTEAFF
CDR3 DNA: TGCGCCAGCAGCTTGGAGGGGTGGAACACTGAAGCTTTCTTT

CDR3 length: 16
D gene: TRBD2
V gene: TRBV11-3
clone size: NA
J gene: TRBJ2-7
CDR3 protein: CASSLRLAGSSYEQYF
CDR3 DNA: TGTGCCAGCAGCTTAAGGCTAGCGGGGAGCTCCTACGAGCAGTACTTC